The 16 T cell receptor beta chains below all came from one sample that was sequenced in a study of early T cells in non-severe SARS-CoV-2 infection. Each CDR3 protein gets one entry after TCRdb re-called the 5' RACE reads with MiXCR. Of 22,000 or so distinct CDR3 sequences in the sample, 4.5% were seen once. The sample consisted of whole blood. The source is an adult who was a healthcare worker with PCR-confirmed SARS-CoV-2 infection or an uninfected control (not recorded which).

This clonotype was counted a few times. This chain links TRBV27 with TRBJ1-5, with D unclear. Germline V gene lookup returns CDR1 MNHEY and CDR2 SMNVEV (reference sequence). This CDR3 contains 12 residues. Deletions cut 6 bases from V and 2 bases from J, with 5 bases between. The CDR3 spells CASRLGNQPQHF. The CDR3 DNA sequence: TGTGCCAGCAGGCTAGGCAATCAGCCCCAGCATTTT.

The table lists this clonotype with many counts. In DNA form, the CDR3 reads TGTGCCAGCAGCCGGGGGGAGGGGATTCAGTACTTC. It is translated as CASSRGEGIQYF. This chain joins TRBV7-8 and TRBJ2-4, with 7 bases aligning to TRBD2. Germline CDR1 and CDR2: SGHVS and FQNEAQ. The CDR3 is 12 amino acids. Trimming took 5 bases from V and 10 from J; bases not matched to a gene: 5.

The V gene is TRBV7-9, the J gene TRBJ2-3; TRBD1 aligns across 8 bases. CDR1 is SEHNR and CDR2 is FQNEAQ in the germline V gene (reference sequence). The CDR3 contains 15 residues. The junction had 8 bases not matched to a gene; V was cut back by 7 bases and J by 2 bases. CDR3 residues: CASTGDRGSTDTQYF. The CDR3 DNA reads TGTGCCAGCACCGGAGACAGGGGATCCACAGATACGCAGTATTTT.

This clonotype was observed a few times. The chain couples TRBV29-1 to TRBJ2-7; no firm D call. Germline CDR1 reads SQVTM; CDR2 reads ANQGSEA. The CDR3 loop spans 15 amino acids. V was shortened by 5 bases and J by 0 bases, with 17 bases between the two germline ends. CDR3: CSVQTRSQTSYEQYF. The CDR3 DNA reads as TGCAGCGTTCAAACCAGGAGTCAGACCTCCTACGAGCAGTACTTC.

This clonotype was detected only a few times. The chain couples TRBV3-1 to TRBJ1-4; no clear D. The V gene lost 3 bases and the J gene lost 5 bases, with 7 bases spanning the gap. CDR1 and CDR2 (germline): LGHDT, YNNKEL (reference sequence). The CDR3 is 13 residues long. The CDR3 here is CASSHTANEKLFF. In DNA form, the CDR3 reads TGTGCCAGCAGCCATACCGCCAATGAAAAACTGTTTTTT.

This clonotype was found many times. The chain employs TRBV7-2 and TRBJ2-1, with 9 bases aligning to TRBD1. The CDR3 runs 14 residues. The J segment lost 5 bases and the V segment lost 5 bases, leaving 4 bases of the junction unmatched. Germline assignment: CDR1 SGHTA and CDR2 FQGNSA. CDR3 loop: CASSRDRGDNEQFF. The CDR3, as DNA: TGTGCCAGCAGCCGTGACAGGGGGGACAATGAGCAGTTCTTC.

A remark on this clonotype: Likely a read error: the CDR3 ends without its conserved phenylalanine or tryptophan. The rearrangement uses TRBV7-8 and TRBJ2-3; D may be TRBD2 (6 bases). The CDR3 consists of 13 residues. Germline V CDR1 and CDR2: SGHVS, FQNEAQ. V was trimmed by 9 bases and J by 5 bases, leaving 15 bases between them. CDR3 in DNA: TGTGCCAGGGGAGGTCCCCTGGGAGATACGCAGTATCTT. It encodes CARGGPLGDTQYL.

This clonotype was seen at least ten times. This chain joins TRBV7-9 and TRBJ2-3, with 13 nucleotides matching TRBD2. The CDR3 runs 18 residues. CDR1 is SEHNR, CDR2 FQNEAQ, per germline (reference sequence). J was trimmed by 4 bases and V by 5 bases; bases with no gene match: 12. The CDR3 nucleotides are TGTGCCAGCAGCCTGGGGCGGACTAGCGGGAGTGTATCAGATACGCAGTATTTT. Protein product: CASSLGRTSGSVSDTQYF.

The sample holds many counts of this clonotype. This sequence joins TRBV29-1 and TRBJ2-1; weak D call: TRBD2 (6 bases). This CDR3 has 14 amino acids. Germline CDR1 SQVTM, CDR2 ANQGSEA. Deletions cut 3 bases from V and 3 bases from J, with 12 bases between. The CDR3 loop reads CSVEGGGNYNEQFF. As DNA, the CDR3 is TGCAGCGTTGAGGGAGGCGGGAACTACAATGAGCAGTTCTTC.

This clonotype has a count of ten or more. V and J are TRBV20-1 and TRBJ2-4; D not certain. The CDR3 spans 11 residues. Germline values: CDR1 DFQATT, CDR2 SNEGSKA (reference sequence). V shed 6 bases and J shed 5 bases, with 8 bases lying between them. This chain's CDR3 is CSASEENIQYF. The CDR3 region has the DNA TGCAGTGCCTCCGAGGAAAACATTCAGTACTTC.

This clonotype was observed many times. This chain joins TRBV28 and TRBJ1-6, with 7 nucleotides matching TRBD1. This CDR3 region has 16 residues. Germline V CDR1 and CDR2: MDHEN, SYDVKM. V was pared by 6 bases and J by 8 bases, with 13 bases of the junction left unmatched. In DNA form, the CDR3 reads TGTGCCAGCAGAAAGGGGCGACAGGGATCGCATTCACCCCTCCACTTT. Translated, it gives CASRKGRQGSHSPLHF.

This clonotype was found many times. The chain links TRBV11-2 to TRBJ2-7; TRBD2 might be the D (5 bases). Trimming pared 1 base from V and 4 bases from J, leaving 11 bases between. Germline V gene data show CDR1 as SGHAT and CDR2 as FQNNGV. The CDR3 runs to 14 residues. CDR3 protein: CASSLGRTAYEQYF. CDR3 nucleotides: TGTGCCAGCAGCTTAGGGAGGACCGCGTACGAGCAGTACTTC.

By frequency in the sample, this clonotype is medium-sized (0.01 to 0.1%). The rearrangement links TRBV7-9 to TRBJ1-3; 9 bases line up with TRBD1. V gave up 5 bases and J gave up 4 bases; unmatched junction bases: 3. Germline values: CDR1 SEHNR, CDR2 FQNEAQ (reference sequence). This CDR3 has 14 residues. CDR3 DNA sequence: TGTGCCAGCAGCCCGGGACAGGGCGGAAACACCATATATTTT. It is translated as CASSPGQGGNTIYF. Drawing the rest from reference TRBV7-9 and TRBJ1-3, the complete variable domain is DTGVSQNPRHKITKRGQNVTFRCDPISEHNRLYWYRQTLGQGPEFLTYFQNEAQLEKSRLLSDRFSAERPKGSFSTLEIQRTEQGDSAMYLCASSPGQGGNTIYFGEGSWLTVV.

This chain uses TRBV12-3 or TRBV12-4 with TRBJ2-1; 7 bases fit TRBD2. J lost 8 bases, V lost 3 bases, and 10 bases had no gene match. The CDR3 runs to 15 residues. The CDR3 is CASSLPPGGVDEQFF. The CDR3 nucleotides are TGTGCCAGCAGTTTGCCCCCGGGGGGAGTAGATGAGCAGTTCTTC.

This clonotype was seen repeatedly, ten times or more. In DNA, the CDR3 is TGTGCCAGCAGCGCGGAGTGGGGACAGGGAACCTACGAGCAGTACTTC. It is translated as CASSAEWGQGTYEQYF. V gene TRBV9 combines with J gene TRBJ2-7, with 9 bases aligning to TRBD1. CDR3 length: 16 amino acids. Germline CDR1 reads SGDLS; CDR2 reads YYNGEE. V lost 3 bases to trimming and J lost 2 bases; unmatched junction nucleotides: 9.

At least ten counts were recorded for this clonotype. The V call is TRBV28, the J call TRBJ1-1; the D gene is possibly TRBD1 (6 bases). The CDR3 sequence is 15 residues long. V shed 5 bases and J shed 3 bases, with 16 bases lying between them. Germline loops: CDR1 MDHEN, CDR2 SYDVKM. Here the CDR3 DNA reads TGTGCCAGCAGTCCGAACCGGGGGCGGGACACTGAAGCTTTCTTT. It specifies CASSPNRGRDTEAFF.